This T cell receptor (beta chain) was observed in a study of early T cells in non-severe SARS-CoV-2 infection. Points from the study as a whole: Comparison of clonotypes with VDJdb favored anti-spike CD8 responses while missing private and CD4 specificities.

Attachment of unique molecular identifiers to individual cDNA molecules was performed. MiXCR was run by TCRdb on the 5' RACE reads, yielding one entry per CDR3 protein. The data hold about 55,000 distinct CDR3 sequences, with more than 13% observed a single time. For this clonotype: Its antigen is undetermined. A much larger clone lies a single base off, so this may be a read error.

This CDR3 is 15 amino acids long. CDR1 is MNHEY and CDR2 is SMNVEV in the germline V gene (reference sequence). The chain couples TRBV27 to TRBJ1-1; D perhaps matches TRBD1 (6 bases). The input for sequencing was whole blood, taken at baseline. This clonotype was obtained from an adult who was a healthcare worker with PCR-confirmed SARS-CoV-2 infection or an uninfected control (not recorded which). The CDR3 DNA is TGTGACAGCAGTTTGAACGGACAGCCGAACACTGAAGCTTTCTTT. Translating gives CDSSLNGQPNTEAFF.